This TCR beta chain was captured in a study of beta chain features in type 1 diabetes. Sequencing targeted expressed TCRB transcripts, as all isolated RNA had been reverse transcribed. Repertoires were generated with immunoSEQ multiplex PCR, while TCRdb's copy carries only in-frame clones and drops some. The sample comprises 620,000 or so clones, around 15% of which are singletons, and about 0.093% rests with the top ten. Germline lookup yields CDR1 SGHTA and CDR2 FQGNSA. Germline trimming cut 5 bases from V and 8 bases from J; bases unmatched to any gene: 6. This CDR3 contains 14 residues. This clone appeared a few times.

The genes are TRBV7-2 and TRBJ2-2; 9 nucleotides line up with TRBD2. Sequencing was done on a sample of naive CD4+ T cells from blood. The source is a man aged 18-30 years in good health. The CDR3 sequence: CASSISGSVGELFF. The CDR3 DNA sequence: TGTGCCAGCAGCATTAGCGGGAGTGTAGGGGAGCTGTTTTTT.